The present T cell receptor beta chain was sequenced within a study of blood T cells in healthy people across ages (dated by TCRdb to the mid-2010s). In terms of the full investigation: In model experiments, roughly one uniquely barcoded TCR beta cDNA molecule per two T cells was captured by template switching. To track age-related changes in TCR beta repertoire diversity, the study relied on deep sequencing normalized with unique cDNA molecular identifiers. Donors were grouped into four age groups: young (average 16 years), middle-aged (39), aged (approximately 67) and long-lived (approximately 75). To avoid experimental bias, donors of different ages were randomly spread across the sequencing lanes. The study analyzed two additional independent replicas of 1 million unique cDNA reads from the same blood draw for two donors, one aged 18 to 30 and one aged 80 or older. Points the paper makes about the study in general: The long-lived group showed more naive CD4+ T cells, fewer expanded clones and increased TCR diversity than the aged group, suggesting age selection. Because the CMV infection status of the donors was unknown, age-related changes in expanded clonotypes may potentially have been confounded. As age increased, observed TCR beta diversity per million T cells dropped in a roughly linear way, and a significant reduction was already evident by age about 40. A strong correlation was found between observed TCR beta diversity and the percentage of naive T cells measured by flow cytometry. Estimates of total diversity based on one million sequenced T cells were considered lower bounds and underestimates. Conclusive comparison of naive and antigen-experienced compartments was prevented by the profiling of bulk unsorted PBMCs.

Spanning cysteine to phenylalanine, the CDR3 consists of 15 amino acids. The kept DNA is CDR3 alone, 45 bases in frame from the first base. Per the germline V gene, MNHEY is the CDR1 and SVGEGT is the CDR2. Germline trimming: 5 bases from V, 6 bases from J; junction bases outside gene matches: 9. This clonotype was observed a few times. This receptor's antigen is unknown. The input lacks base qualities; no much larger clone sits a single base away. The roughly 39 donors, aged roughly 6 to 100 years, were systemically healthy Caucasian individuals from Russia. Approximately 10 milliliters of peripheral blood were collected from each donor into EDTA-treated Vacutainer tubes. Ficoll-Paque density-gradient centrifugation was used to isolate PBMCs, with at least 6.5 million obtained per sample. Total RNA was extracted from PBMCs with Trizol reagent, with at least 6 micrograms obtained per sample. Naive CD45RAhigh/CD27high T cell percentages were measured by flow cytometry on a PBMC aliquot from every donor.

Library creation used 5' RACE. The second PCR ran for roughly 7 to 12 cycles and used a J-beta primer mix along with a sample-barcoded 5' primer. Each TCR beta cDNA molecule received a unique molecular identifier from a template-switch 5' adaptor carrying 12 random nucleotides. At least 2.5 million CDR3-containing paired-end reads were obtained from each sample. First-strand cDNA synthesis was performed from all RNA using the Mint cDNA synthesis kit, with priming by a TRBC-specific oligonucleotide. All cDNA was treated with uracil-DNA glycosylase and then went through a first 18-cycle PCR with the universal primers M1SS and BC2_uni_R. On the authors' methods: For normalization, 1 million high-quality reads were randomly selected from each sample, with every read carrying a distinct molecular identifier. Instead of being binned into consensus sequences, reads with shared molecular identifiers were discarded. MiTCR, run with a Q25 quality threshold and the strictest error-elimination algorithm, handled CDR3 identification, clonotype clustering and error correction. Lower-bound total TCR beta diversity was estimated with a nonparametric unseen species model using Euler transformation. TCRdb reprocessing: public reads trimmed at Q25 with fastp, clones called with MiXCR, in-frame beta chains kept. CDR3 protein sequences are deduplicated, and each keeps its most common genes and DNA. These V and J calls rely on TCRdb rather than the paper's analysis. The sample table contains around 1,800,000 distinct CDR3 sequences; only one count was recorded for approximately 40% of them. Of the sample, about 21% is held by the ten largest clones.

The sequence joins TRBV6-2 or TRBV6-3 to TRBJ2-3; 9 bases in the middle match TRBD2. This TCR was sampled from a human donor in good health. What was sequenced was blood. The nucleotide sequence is TGTGCCAGCAGTCGTCGGGGCGGGGGGGCGGATACGCAGTATTTT. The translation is CASSRRGGGADTQYF.